This T cell receptor (beta chain) was retrieved from a study of tumor and adjacent non-tumor tissue in lung cancer. Study context: Histology: about twelve adenocarcinoma, a couple of squamous cell carcinoma, 1 small cell lung cancer. Findings and limits, study-wide: Compared with tumor, normal lung showed significantly lower TCR diversity. Normal lung showed higher cumulative top 100 clone frequency than tumor.

TCRbeta libraries were built with three rounds of nested PCR, modified from ARM-PCR. From the multiplex PCR reads, TCRdb called clonotypes with MiXCR, one entry per CDR3 protein. Seen here are around 200,000 distinct CDR3 sequences, 70% to 75% observed once, and the top ten hold around 27%. The CDR3 is made up of 15 amino acids. Trimming removed 6 bases from V and 4 bases from J; junction bases left unmatched: 6. CDR1 is DFQATT and CDR2 is SNEGSKA in the germline V gene (reference sequence). On this clonotype itself: The antigen is unknown.

RNA was extracted from bulk tissue without any cell sorting. The chain carries TRBV20-1 and TRBJ2-3; 14 bases line up with TRBD2. The sequencing sample was made of lung tumor tissue. The receptor comes from a man aged 55 to 70 with non-small cell lung cancer. CDR3 DNA sequence: TGCAGTGCAGAACCGACTAGCGGGGGGGCAGATACGCAGTATTTT. It translates to CSAEPTSGGADTQYF.